Below, 21 T cell receptor beta chains from the same sample are listed, as sequenced in a study of naive and memory T cell subsets. An equimolar mix of two oligonucleotides served as the beta constant-region primer for TRBC1 and TRBC2. Four rounds of PCR amplified the ligated cDNA using nested alpha and beta constant-region primers plus SP2. TCRdb re-called the UMI-ligation and nested PCR reads through MiXCR, storing one row per CDR3 protein. The sample yields tens of thousands of distinct CDR3 sequences, 9% seen once. The specimen sequenced was naive CD8+ T cells from blood. The receptors stem from a human donor in good health.

The table lists this clonotype with a few counts. J is TRBJ1-2 and V is TRBV4-3, with 7 bases fitting TRBD1. Germline V gives CDR1 LGHNA, CDR2 YSLEER. This CDR3 is 13 amino acids long. J lost 6 bases, V lost 0 bases, and 1 base had no gene match. As DNA, the CDR3 is TGCGCCAGCAGCCAAGAAGGGACAGATGGCTACACCTTC. Residues: CASSQEGTDGYTF.

Concerning this clonotype: A much larger clonotype is one base distant, so this may be a read error. This chain connects TRBV3-1 to TRBJ2-7; perhaps TRBD2 as D (5 bases). Looked up from germline, CDR1 is LGHDT and CDR2 is YNNKEL (reference sequence). This CDR3 contains 13 residues. CDR3 bases: TGTGTCAGCAGCCGATCAGAGGGCTACGAGCAGTACTTC. Translation: CVSSRSEGYEQYF.

The genes are TRBV12-3 or TRBV12-4 and TRBJ2-2, with 7 bases aligning to TRBD1. The CDR3 is 12 amino acids. With V trimmed by 7 bases and J by 5 bases, 1 base remained unmatched. The CDR3 spells CASKTGTGELFF. The CDR3, as DNA: TGTGCCAGCAAGACAGGGACCGGGGAGCTGTTTTTT.

This clonotype has a handful of counts. The V gene is TRBV9, the J gene TRBJ1-4; no clear D. V was trimmed by 0 bases and J by 8 bases, leaving 14 bases between them. The germline gives CDR1 SGDLS, CDR2 YYNGEE. This CDR3 spans 15 amino acids. The CDR3 here is CASSVEGMGYEKLFF. The CDR3 DNA reads TGTGCCAGCAGCGTAGAAGGGATGGGATACGAAAAACTGTTTTTT.

The rearrangement uses TRBV6-5 and TRBJ2-5; the match to TRBD2 covers 11 bases. Germline CDR1 is MNHEY and CDR2 is SVGAGI. This CDR3 has 17 residues. After removal of 0 bases from V and 9 bases from J, the junction contained 12 bases not matched to a gene. CDR3 residues: CASSYSRLAGGGGAQYF. CDR3 coding DNA: TGTGCCAGCAGTTACTCGAGGCTAGCGGGAGGAGGTGGTGCCCAGTACTTC.

A few counts support this clonotype. This chain joins TRBV19 and TRBJ2-1; 9 bases fit TRBD2. CDR1 and CDR2 (germline): LNHDA, SQIVND (reference sequence). The CDR3 is made up of 18 amino acids. V dropped 4 bases and J dropped 8; count of bases not matched to a gene: 18. The chain's CDR3 is CASSRWREGASQFDEQFF. For the CDR3, the DNA is TGTGCCAGTAGTAGGTGGCGGGAGGGCGCATCTCAGTTCGATGAGCAGTTCTTC. Full variable domain (rest looked up from reference TRBV19 and TRBJ2-1): DGGITQSPKYLFRKEGQNVTLSCEQNLNHDAMYWYRQDPGQGLRLIYYSQIVNDFQKGDIAEGYSVSREKKESFPLTVTSAQKNPTAFYLCASSRWREGASQFDEQFFGPGTRLTVL.

In this sample, this clonotype turned up a few times. The rearrangement joins TRBV10-3 to TRBJ2-2; 7 bases line up with TRBD1. This CDR3 is built from 15 residues. With V trimmed by 9 bases and J by 2 bases, 9 bases remained unmatched. In germline, CDR1 is ENHRY, CDR2 SYGVKD. CDR3 sequence reads: CAIPSGTENTGELFF. The DNA of the CDR3 is TGTGCCATACCATCCGGGACAGAAAACACCGGGGAGCTGTTTTTT.

V gene TRBV2 combines with J gene TRBJ2-3; D tentatively fits TRBD1 or TRBD2 (5 bases each). The germline V and J ends were trimmed by 6 bases and 6 bases, with 10 bases remaining between them. Looked up from germline, CDR1 is SNHLY and CDR2 is FYNNEI. This CDR3 is 12 amino acids long. This CDR3 is CASRGDRDTQYF. The CDR3 nucleotides are TGTGCCAGCAGGGGGGATCGGGATACGCAGTATTTT.

The chain uses TRBV9 and TRBJ2-2, with no clear D. This CDR3 is built from 13 residues. The germline gives CDR1 SGDLS, CDR2 YYNGEE. Trimming pared 0 bases from V and 7 bases from J, leaving 7 bases between. CDR3 amino acids: CASSVVSVGELFF. As DNA, the CDR3 is TGTGCCAGCAGCGTAGTCTCAGTCGGGGAGCTGTTTTTT.

This clonotype showed up many times. The CDR3 loop reads CASSLVTAGELFF. CDR3 nucleotide sequence: TGTGCCAGCAGCCTCGTGACGGCCGGGGAGCTGTTTTTT. This chain joins TRBV27 and TRBJ2-2; D unresolved. Trimming shortened V by 6 bases and J by 6 bases, and 11 bases separated the two germline ends. Germline loops: CDR1 MNHEY, CDR2 SMNVEV (reference sequence). This CDR3 has 13 residues.

This clonotype was observed many times. The V gene is TRBV20-1, the J gene TRBJ2-1; 8 bases match TRBD2. J was trimmed by 2 bases and V by 1 base; bases with no gene match: 4. Germline V gene lookup returns CDR1 DFQATT and CDR2 SNEGSKA (reference sequence). The CDR3 contains 15 residues. In DNA form, the CDR3 reads TGCAGTGCTAGAGGCCCCGGGAGGGCCTACAATGAGCAGTTCTTC. Translation gives CSARGPGRAYNEQFF.

This clonotype showed up many times. J is TRBJ2-2 and V is TRBV9; a possible D gene is TRBD1 (5 bases). Germline-derived CDR1 and CDR2 are SGDLS and YYNGEE. CDR3 length: 13 residues. Trimming pared 3 bases from V and 5 bases from J, leaving 8 bases between. The CDR3 loop is CASSAQGTGELFF. CDR3 coding DNA: TGTGCCAGCAGCGCCCAGGGTACCGGGGAGCTGTTTTTT. The whole variable domain, remainder taken from reference TRBV9 and TRBJ2-2, is DSGVTQTPKHLITATGQRVTLRCSPRSGDLSVYWYQQSLDQGLQFLIQYYNGEERAKGNILERFSAQQFPDLHSELNLSSLELGDSALYFCASSAQGTGELFFGEGSRLTVL.

This clonotype was counted a few times. The chain's CDR3 is CASSSTGTGAKTLTGELFF. The CDR3, as DNA: TGTGCCAGCAGCTCCACCGGGACAGGGGCGAAAACCCTCACCGGGGAGCTGTTTTTT. The chain is built from TRBV7-8 and TRBJ2-2; 10 nucleotides line up with TRBD1. From germline, CDR1 is SGHVS and CDR2 FQNEAQ. J lost 4 bases, V lost 4 bases, and 15 bases had no gene match. There are 19 residues in the CDR3.

In its sample, this clonotype was seen many times. The gene calls are TRBV7-6 and TRBJ2-2, with D perhaps assigned TRBD1 or TRBD2 (6 bases each). V gave up 5 bases and J gave up 4 bases, with 17 bases separating them. Germline V gene sequence: CDR1 SGHVS, CDR2 FNYEAQ. The length of the CDR3 is 16 residues. The CDR3 loop is CASSQVRGGATGELFF. CDR3 coding DNA: TGTGCCAGCAGCCAGGTCAGGGGCGGGGCCACCGGGGAGCTGTTTTTT.

This clonotype has more than one count but fewer than ten. The V call is TRBV20-1, the J call TRBJ1-4; 8 positions match TRBD1. Germline CDR1 and CDR2: DFQATT and SNEGSKA (reference sequence). CDR3 length equals 13 residues. Trimming removed 4 bases from V and 8 bases from J; junction bases left unmatched: 6. The CDR3 DNA sequence: TGCAGTGCTAAACAGGGGGAACGCGAAAAACTGTTTTTT. Its protein is CSAKQGEREKLFF.

This clonotype was counted many times. V is TRBV5-1 and J is TRBJ2-3, with 10 bases aligning to TRBD2. Germline CDR1 SGHRS, CDR2 YFSETQ. CDR3 size: 15 residues. V was clipped by 3 bases and J by 5 bases; unmatched bases: 6. The DNA for the CDR3 is TGCGCCAGCAGCTGGAGCGGGAGGGCCTTAGATACGCAGTATTTT. Translating gives CASSWSGRALDTQYF.

This clonotype has more than one count but fewer than ten. J is TRBJ1-2 and V is TRBV27; TRBD1 might be the D (5 bases). Trimming took 5 bases from V and 4 from J, leaving 17 bases between them. Germline lookup yields CDR1 MNHEY and CDR2 SMNVEV (reference sequence). The length of the CDR3 is 15 residues. In nucleotides, the CDR3 is TGTGCCAGCAGTCCCCACAGTGGGGCGAGCTATGGCTACACCTTC. This translates into CASSPHSGASYGYTF.

This sequence joins TRBV29-1 and TRBJ2-7, with 7 bases matching TRBD1. The trim removed 2 bases at V and 1 base at J, leaving 5 bases unmatched. The germline V gene has CDR1 SQVTM and CDR2 ANQGSEA. This CDR3 has 14 amino acids. The CDR3 protein is CSVEMVGQSYEQYF. The CDR3 DNA reads as TGCAGCGTTGAAATGGTGGGACAGTCCTACGAGCAGTACTTC.

This clonotype was picked up a small number of times. The chain uses TRBV5-1 and TRBJ2-5; 8 bases map to TRBD1. CDR1 SGHRS and CDR2 YFSETQ come from the germline V gene. The CDR3 loop spans 14 amino acids. With V trimmed by 0 bases and J by 4 bases, 2 bases remained unmatched. This CDR3 reads CASSLATGVETQYF. CDR3 nucleotide sequence: TGCGCCAGCAGCTTGGCGACAGGGGTAGAGACCCAGTACTTC.

This clonotype was counted between two and nine times. The rearrangement uses TRBV2 and TRBJ2-5; D unclear. The CDR3 runs 13 residues. Trimming pared 2 bases from V and 7 bases from J, leaving 11 bases between. Looked up from germline, CDR1 is SNHLY and CDR2 is FYNNEI. The CDR3 sequence: CASSESPRGTQYF. The CDR3 coding sequence is TGTGCCAGCAGTGAAAGCCCGCGAGGGACCCAGTACTTC.

The chain recombines TRBV4-1 with TRBJ2-3; D unclear. Germline V gene sequence: CDR1 MGHRA, CDR2 YSYEKL. The CDR3 contains 15 residues. Trimming took off 2 bases at V and 2 bases at J, with 11 bases between the two ends. The CDR3 DNA is TGCGCCAGCAGCCAATTCATGCCCAACACAGATACGCAGTATTTT. The encoded protein is CASSQFMPNTDTQYF.